Each of the 10 T cell receptor beta chains below was sequenced from the same sample in a study of blood T cell repertoires in COVID-19. Here immunoSEQ multiplex PCR was the method, and the copy in TCRdb shows in-frame clones only, minus some. The sample has 200,000 to 300,000 clones, approximately 89% seen once. The sample consisted of peripheral blood. Receptor source: a man aged 40-49 years who had recovered from COVID-19.

The V call is TRBV9, the J call TRBJ2-3, with 8 bases identical to TRBD1. Germline V gives CDR1 SGDLS, CDR2 YYNGEE. With V trimmed by 0 bases and J by 4 bases, 4 bases remained unmatched. The CDR3 runs to 15 residues. The CDR3 sequence is CASSVGRTGSDTQYF. In nucleotides, the CDR3 is TGTGCCAGCAGCGTAGGGAGGACAGGGTCAGATACGCAGTATTTT. The full variable domain, with the rest looked up from reference TRBV9 and TRBJ2-3, is DSGVTQTPKHLITATGQRVTLRCSPRSGDLSVYWYQQSLDQGLQFLIQYYNGEERAKGNILERFSAQQFPDLHSELNLSSLELGDSALYFCASSVGRTGSDTQYFGPGTRLTVL.

The genes are TRBV6-5 and TRBJ1-2, with TRBD1 as a possible D gene (6 bases). Germline V gene data show CDR1 as MNHEY and CDR2 as SVGAGI. The CDR3 contains 14 residues. V was pared by 6 bases and J by 2 bases, with 13 bases between. CDR3 sequence reads: CASRPPDRNYGYTF. CDR3 DNA: TGTGCCAGCAGACCCCCCGACAGGAACTATGGCTACACCTTC.

The V and J genes are TRBV7-6 and TRBJ1-1; 7 nucleotides agree with TRBD1. Looked up from germline, CDR1 is SGHVS and CDR2 is FNYEAQ. V was pared by 10 bases and J by 1 base, with 6 bases of the junction left unmatched. The CDR3 spans 13 residues. For the CDR3, the DNA is TGTGCCACCTCGAGGGGGCCGAACACTGAAGCTTTCTTT. It codes for CATSRGPNTEAFF.

CDR3 residues: CASSPGSGRAYNEQFF. The CDR3 bases are TGTGCCAGCTCACCAGGTAGCGGGAGGGCTTACAATGAGCAGTTCTTC. The chain joins TRBV18 to TRBJ2-1, with 11 nucleotides matching TRBD2. The germline CDR1 and CDR2 sequences are KGHSH and LQKENI. Trimming took 2 bases from V and 4 from J; bases not matched to a gene: 4. This CDR3 has 16 amino acids.

J is TRBJ1-1 and V is TRBV19, with 8 bases lining up with TRBD1. The CDR3 covers 14 residues. After removal of 5 bases from V and 2 bases from J, the junction contained 4 bases not matched to a gene. The germline CDR1 and CDR2 sequences are LNHDA and SQIVND (reference sequence). The CDR3 sequence: CASSVDRDNTEAFF. The CDR3 DNA reads as TGTGCCAGTAGTGTGGACAGGGACAACACTGAAGCTTTCTTT. The complete variable domain, with remaining parts taken from reference TRBV19 and TRBJ1-1, reads DGGITQSPKYLFRKEGQNVTLSCEQNLNHDAMYWYRQDPGQGLRLIYYSQIVNDFQKGDIAEGYSVSREKKESFPLTVTSAQKNPTAFYLCASSVDRDNTEAFFGQGTRLTVV.

The rearrangement links TRBV11-2 to TRBJ1-6, with 10 bases that match TRBD1. CDR1 is SGHAT, CDR2 FQNNGV, per germline. This CDR3 contains 16 residues. The trim removed 4 bases at V and 10 bases at J, leaving 10 bases unmatched. Here the CDR3 reads CASSWTGTGVQSPLHF. CDR3 bases: TGTGCCAGCAGCTGGACCGGGACAGGGGTACAATCACCCCTCCACTTT.

This clone was counted once. The V and J genes are TRBV19 and TRBJ2-7, with TRBD1 as a possible D gene (5 bases). The CDR3 consists of 13 residues. V was cut by 5 bases and J by 6 bases, with 14 bases left in between. CDR1 is LNHDA, CDR2 SQIVND, per germline (reference sequence). The CDR3: CASSPDRVGEQYF. In DNA, the CDR3 is TGTGCCAGTAGTCCCGACAGAGTGGGCGAGCAGTACTTC.

J is TRBJ1-3 and V is TRBV5-1; TRBD1 might be the D (5 bases). The CDR3 extends over 15 amino acids. The ends were cut back, 3 bases at V and 0 bases at J, with 10 bases in the middle. CDR1 SGHRS and CDR2 YFSETQ come from the germline V gene. CDR3 residues: CASSSSTGSGNTIYF. In DNA, the CDR3 is TGCGCCAGCAGCTCATCTACAGGCTCTGGAAACACCATATATTTT.

This clone was found once. V usage is TRBV5-4 and J usage is TRBJ2-3; TRBD2 matches 9 bases. The CDR3 runs 15 residues. Germline CDR1 and CDR2: SGHNT and YYREEE (reference sequence). V lost 4 bases, J lost 0 bases, and 3 bases stayed unmatched. The chain's CDR3 is CASSPGLASTDTQYF. Written as DNA, the CDR3 is TGTGCCAGCAGCCCGGGACTAGCAAGCACAGATACGCAGTATTTT. Looking up the rest from reference TRBV5-4 and TRBJ2-3 gives the full variable domain: ETGVTQSPTHLIKTRGQQVTLRCSSQSGHNTVSWYQQALGQGPQFIFQYYREEENGRGNFPPRFSGLQFPNYSSELNVNALELDDSALYLCASSPGLASTDTQYFGPGTRLTVL.

The rearrangement joins TRBV3-1 (or the pseudogene TRBV3-2) to TRBJ1-2; a weak D match, TRBD1 (5 bases). Germline V gene sequence: CDR1 LGHDT, CDR2 YNNKEL (reference sequence). This CDR3 is 12 amino acids long. Trimming pared 6 bases from V and 6 bases from J, leaving 11 bases between. This CDR3 reads CASSDSLNGYTF. CDR3 DNA: TGTGCCAGCAGTGACAGTCTAAATGGCTACACCTTC.